One sample yielded the 24 T cell receptor beta chains listed below, sequenced in a study of CXCR3-negative and CXCR3-positive naive CD8 T cells. Researchers prepared the TRB cDNA libraries using 5' RACE with UMI labels. TCRdb re-analyzed the 5' RACE reads; it lists each CDR3 protein once, without DNA. The repertoire table contains over 45,000 distinct CDR3 sequences. Material: naive CXCR3- CD8+ T cells from blood. Subset: CD45RO-CCR7+CD27+CD95- naive CD8+ T cells lacking CXCR3 (TNR3-). All receptors derive from a human donor in good health. Some clones in this sample may be carry-over from other donors' samples.

V usage is TRBV28 and J usage is TRBJ2-2; lacking DNA, the TRBD2 call made by TCRdb goes unchecked. The CDR3 runs 14 residues. Looked up from germline, CDR1 is MDHEN and CDR2 is SYDVKM. CDR3 residues: CATSKTGNTGELFF.

The chain links TRBV5-5 to TRBJ2-1; TCRdb indicates TRBD1, and absent DNA this call remains unverified. CDR3 length: 15 residues. The germline V gene encodes CDR1 SGHKS and CDR2 YYEKEE (reference sequence). CDR3 in amino acids: CASSWTGRDVNEQFF.

This rearrangement joins TRBV29-1 to TRBJ1-1; the TCRdb D gene call, TRBD1, has no DNA to confirm it. Germline CDR1 is SQVTM and CDR2 is ANQGSEA. This CDR3 region has 13 residues. CDR3 amino acids: CSGENRADTEAFF.

The chain is built from TRBV29-1 and TRBJ1-2; the D call of TRBD1 rests on TCRdb alone, since no DNA is present to check it. CDR1 SQVTM and CDR2 ANQGSEA come from the germline V gene. This CDR3 is built from 13 residues. The CDR3 is CSVPGGPGIGYTF. The full variable domain, completed using reference TRBV29-1 and TRBJ1-2, is SAVISQKPSRDICQRGTSLTIQCQVDSQVTMMFWYRQQPGQSLTLIATANQGSEATYESGFVIDKFPISRPNLTFSTLTVSNMSPEDSSIYLCSVPGGPGIGYTFGSGTRLTVV.

The chain couples TRBV7-2 to TRBJ2-5. This CDR3 contains 12 residues. Germline V gene lookup returns CDR1 SGHTA and CDR2 FQGNSA. This chain's CDR3 is CASSLVWETQYF.

The chain employs TRBV7-2 and TRBJ1-1; without DNA, the TCRdb call of TRBD1 cannot be checked. The CDR3 contains 14 residues. The V gene's germline CDR1 is SGHTA and CDR2 FQGNSA. CDR3 amino acids: CASSLGTGNTEAFF.

The V and J genes are TRBV6-2 or TRBV6-3 and TRBJ2-1. The CDR3 loop spans 12 amino acids. CDR1 and CDR2 (germline): MNHEY, SVGEGT. CDR3 amino acids: CASSYSSNEQFF.

This chain connects TRBV27 to TRBJ2-7; the TCRdb D gene call, TRBD1, has no DNA to confirm it. The CDR3 has 15 residues. Germline V gene lookup returns CDR1 MNHEY and CDR2 SMNVEV (reference sequence). CDR3 loop: CASSFSTGGGYEQYF.

V is TRBV6-5 and J is TRBJ2-1; lacking DNA, the TRBD1 call made by TCRdb goes unchecked. CDR3 length: 16 amino acids. Germline CDR1 MNHEY, CDR2 SVGAGI. CDR3 residues: CASSQGPLDRSNEQFF.

The CDR3 is CASSNSGGLANEQFF. The V call is TRBV6-2 or TRBV6-3, the J call TRBJ2-1; no DNA is available, so the TRBD2 call from TCRdb remains unchecked. The CDR3 loop spans 15 amino acids. The germline V gene has CDR1 MNHEY and CDR2 SVGEGT.

This chain links TRBV12-3 or TRBV12-4 with TRBJ2-7; no DNA is available, so the TRBD1 call from TCRdb remains unchecked. There are 16 residues in the CDR3. The CDR3 spells CASSLALDRGPYEQYF.

The chain has TRBV10-3 and TRBJ2-5; the TCRdb call, TRBD1, lacks DNA for checking. The CDR3 has 15 amino acids. Germline V gene data show CDR1 as ENHRY and CDR2 as SYGVKD. CDR3 loop: CANEDRGEGQETQYF.

The rearrangement links TRBV7-3 to TRBJ2-3. CDR1 SGHTA and CDR2 FQGTGA come from the germline V gene. The CDR3 has 15 residues. CDR3 loop: CASSLLSGGTDTQYF. Based on the CDR3 plus reference TRBV7-3 and TRBJ2-3, the full variable domain is GAGVSQTPSNKVTEKGKYVELRCDPISGHTALYWYRQSLGQGPEFLIYFQGTGAADDSGLPNDRFFAVRPEGSVSTLKIQRTERGDSAVYLCASSLLSGGTDTQYFGPGTRLTVL.

The gene calls are TRBV7-7 and TRBJ2-1; the TRBD1 assignment by TCRdb is unverifiable without DNA. The CDR3 extends over 14 amino acids. In germline, CDR1 is SSHAT, CDR2 FNYEAQ (reference sequence). CDR3 loop: CASSPRPSYNEQFF. The full variable domain, in which reference TRBV7-7 and TRBJ2-1 provide the parts outside the CDR3, is GAGVSQSPRYKVTKRGQDVTLRCDPISSHATLYWYQQALGQGPEFLTYFNYEAQPDKSGLPSDRFSAERPEGSISTLTIQRTEQRDSAMYRCASSPRPSYNEQFFGPGTRLTVL.

The chain combines TRBV6-5 with TRBJ1-2; as DNA is missing, the TRBD1 call by TCRdb cannot be tested. This CDR3 contains 13 residues. Germline V gives CDR1 MNHEY, CDR2 SVGAGI. CDR3 in amino acids: CASSPDSLYGYTF.

The chain recombines TRBV29-1 with TRBJ1-1; TCRdb selects TRBD1, and the lack of DNA leaves this call unchecked. Per the germline V gene, CDR1 is SQVTM and CDR2 is ANQGSEA. The CDR3 length is 14 residues. This CDR3 reads CSAIGTDMNTEAFF.

V is TRBV6-2 or TRBV6-3 and J is TRBJ2-2. Germline CDR1 reads MNHEY; CDR2 reads SVGEGT. The CDR3 covers 14 residues. The CDR3 region is CASSTVGYTGELFF.

The genes are TRBV7-9 and TRBJ2-7; absent DNA, TCRdb's TRBD1 call cannot be checked. This CDR3 is built from 18 residues. The germline gives CDR1 SEHNR, CDR2 FQNEAQ (reference sequence). The CDR3 loop reads CASSLANSGQGRPYEQYF.

The chain has TRBV4-3 and TRBJ2-7; the D call of TRBD1 rests on TCRdb alone, since no DNA is present to check it. The germline CDR1 and CDR2 sequences are LGHNA and YSLEER. This CDR3 is built from 16 residues. The CDR3 reads CASSQGGTGFRGEQYF.

CDR3 sequence: CSVEDPPGGAVSYNEQFF. This chain joins TRBV29-1 and TRBJ2-1; there is no DNA to check the TCRdb D call of TRBD1. CDR3 length equals 18 residues. From germline, CDR1 is SQVTM and CDR2 ANQGSEA.

The V and J genes are TRBV29-1 and TRBJ2-7; TCRdb gives TRBD2 as the D gene, but with no DNA this cannot be confirmed. The CDR3 runs to 13 residues. Germline CDR1 is SQVTM and CDR2 is ANQGSEA. The CDR3 protein is CSVVEGSSTEQYF.

The gene calls are TRBV12-3 or TRBV12-4 and TRBJ1-5; TCRdb picks TRBD1, but there is no DNA to check that call. The CDR3 has 15 amino acids. The chain's CDR3 is CASSFRDRVVQPQHF.

The rearrangement joins TRBV14 to TRBJ2-1. CDR1 is SGHDN, CDR2 FVKESK, per germline. The CDR3 runs 17 residues. CDR3 sequence: CASSQDRETGPYNEQFF.

The chain has TRBV29-1 and TRBJ2-7. CDR1 is SQVTM and CDR2 is ANQGSEA in the germline V gene. The CDR3 is 14 residues long. The CDR3 reads CSVELEQGSYEQYF.